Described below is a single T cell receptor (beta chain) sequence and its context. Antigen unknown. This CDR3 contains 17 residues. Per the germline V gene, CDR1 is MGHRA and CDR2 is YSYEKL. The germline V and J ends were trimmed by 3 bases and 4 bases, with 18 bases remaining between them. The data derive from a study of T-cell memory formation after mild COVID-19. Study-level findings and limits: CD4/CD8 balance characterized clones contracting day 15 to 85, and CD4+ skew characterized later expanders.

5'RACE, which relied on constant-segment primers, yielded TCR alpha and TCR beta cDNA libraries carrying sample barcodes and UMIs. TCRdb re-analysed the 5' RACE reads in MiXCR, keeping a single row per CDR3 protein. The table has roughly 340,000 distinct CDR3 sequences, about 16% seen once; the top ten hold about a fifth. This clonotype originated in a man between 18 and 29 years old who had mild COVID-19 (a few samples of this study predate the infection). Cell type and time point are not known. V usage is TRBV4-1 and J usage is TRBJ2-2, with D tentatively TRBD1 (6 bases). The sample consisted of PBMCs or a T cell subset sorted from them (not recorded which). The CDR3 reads CASSQPQGYGRTGELFF. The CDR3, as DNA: TGCGCCAGCAGCCAGCCACAGGGTTACGGGCGCACCGGGGAGCTGTTTTTT.